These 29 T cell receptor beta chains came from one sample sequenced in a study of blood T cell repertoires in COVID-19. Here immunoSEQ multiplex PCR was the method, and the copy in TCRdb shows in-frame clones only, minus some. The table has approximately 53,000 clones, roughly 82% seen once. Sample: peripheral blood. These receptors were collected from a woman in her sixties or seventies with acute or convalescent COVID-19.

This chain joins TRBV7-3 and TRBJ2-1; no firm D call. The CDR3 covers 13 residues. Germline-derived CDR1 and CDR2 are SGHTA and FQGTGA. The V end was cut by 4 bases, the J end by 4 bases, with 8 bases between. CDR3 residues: CASSSYGYNEQFF. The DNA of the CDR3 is TGTGCCAGCAGCTCATACGGGTACAATGAGCAGTTCTTC. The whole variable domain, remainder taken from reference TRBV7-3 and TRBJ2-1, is GAGVSQTPSNKVTEKGKYVELRCDPISGHTALYWYRQSLGQGPEFLIYFQGTGAADDSGLPNDRFFAVRPEGSVSTLKIQRTERGDSAVYLCASSSYGYNEQFFGPGTRLTVL.

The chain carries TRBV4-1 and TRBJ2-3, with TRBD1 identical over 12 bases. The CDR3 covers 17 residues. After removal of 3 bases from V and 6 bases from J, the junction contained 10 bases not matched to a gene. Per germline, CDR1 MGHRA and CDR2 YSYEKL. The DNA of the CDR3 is TGCGCCAGCAGCCAGAATGGGGACAGGGGGCTTATTGATACGCAGTATTTT. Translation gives CASSQNGDRGLIDTQYF.

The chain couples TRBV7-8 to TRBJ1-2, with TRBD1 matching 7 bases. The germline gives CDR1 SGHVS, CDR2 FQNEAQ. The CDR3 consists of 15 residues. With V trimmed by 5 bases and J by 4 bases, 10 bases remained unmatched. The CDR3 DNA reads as TGTGCCAGCAGCCCCCAGGCGGGACAGTTCTATGGCTACACCTTC. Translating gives CASSPQAGQFYGYTF.

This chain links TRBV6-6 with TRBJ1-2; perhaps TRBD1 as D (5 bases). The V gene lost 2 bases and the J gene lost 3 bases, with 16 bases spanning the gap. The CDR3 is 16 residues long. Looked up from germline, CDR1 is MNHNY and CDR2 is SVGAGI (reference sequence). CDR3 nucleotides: TGTGCCAGCAGTTACCAATGGGCGGAAGGGGACTATGGCTACACCTTC. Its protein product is CASSYQWAEGDYGYTF.

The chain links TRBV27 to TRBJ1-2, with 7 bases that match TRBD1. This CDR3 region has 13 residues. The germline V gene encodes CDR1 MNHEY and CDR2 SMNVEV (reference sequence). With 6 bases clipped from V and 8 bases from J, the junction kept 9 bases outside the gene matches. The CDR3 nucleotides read TGTGCCAGCAGAACGGGACAGCTGGGGGGCTACACCTTC. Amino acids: CASRTGQLGGYTF.

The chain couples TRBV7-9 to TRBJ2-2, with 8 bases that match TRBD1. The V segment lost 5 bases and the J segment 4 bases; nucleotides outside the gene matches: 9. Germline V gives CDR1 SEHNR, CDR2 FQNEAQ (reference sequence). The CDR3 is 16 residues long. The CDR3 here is CASSEPGQVGTGELFF. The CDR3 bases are TGTGCCAGCAGCGAGCCGGGACAGGTGGGCACCGGGGAGCTGTTTTTT.

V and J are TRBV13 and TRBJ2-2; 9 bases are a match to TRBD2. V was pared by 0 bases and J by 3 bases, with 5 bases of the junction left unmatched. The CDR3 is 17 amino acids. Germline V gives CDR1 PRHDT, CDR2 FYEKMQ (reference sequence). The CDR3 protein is CASSLGASGTYTGELFF. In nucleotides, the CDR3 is TGTGCCAGCAGCTTAGGGGCTAGCGGGACCTACACCGGGGAGCTGTTTTTT.

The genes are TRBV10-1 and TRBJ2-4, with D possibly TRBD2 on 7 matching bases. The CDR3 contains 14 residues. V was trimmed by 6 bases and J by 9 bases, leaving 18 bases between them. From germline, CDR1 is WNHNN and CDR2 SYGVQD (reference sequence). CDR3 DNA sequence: TGCGCCAGCAGCAAAGGGGGGGTCGAGACCATTCAGTACTTC. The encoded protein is CASSKGGVETIQYF.

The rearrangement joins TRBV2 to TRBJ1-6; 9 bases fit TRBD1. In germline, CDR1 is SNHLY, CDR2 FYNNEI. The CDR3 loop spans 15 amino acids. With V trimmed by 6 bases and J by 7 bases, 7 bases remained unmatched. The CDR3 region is CASRDRTGANSPLHF. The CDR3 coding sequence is TGTGCCAGCAGAGACCGGACAGGGGCCAATTCACCCCTCCACTTT. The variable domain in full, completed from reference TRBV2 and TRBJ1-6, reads EPEVTQTPSHQVTQMGQEVILRCVPISNHLYFYWYRQILGQKVEFLVSFYNNEISEKSEIFDDQFSVERPDGSNFTLKIRSTKLEDSAMYFCASRDRTGANSPLHFGNGTRLTVT.

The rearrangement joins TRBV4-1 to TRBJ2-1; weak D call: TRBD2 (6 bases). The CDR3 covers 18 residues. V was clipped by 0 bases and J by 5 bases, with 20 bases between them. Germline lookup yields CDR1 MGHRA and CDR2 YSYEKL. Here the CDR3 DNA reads TGCGCCAGCAGCCAAGAGTGGGACCCGCGGGGCCCAAACAATGAGCAGTTCTTC. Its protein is CASSQEWDPRGPNNEQFF.

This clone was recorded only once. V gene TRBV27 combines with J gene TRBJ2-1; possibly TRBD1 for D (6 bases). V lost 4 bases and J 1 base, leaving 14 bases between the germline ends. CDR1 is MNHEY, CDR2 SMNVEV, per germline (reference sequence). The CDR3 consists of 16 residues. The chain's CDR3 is CASSSPTGISYNEQFF. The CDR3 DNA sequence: TGTGCCAGCAGTTCCCCGACAGGAATATCCTACAATGAGCAGTTCTTC.

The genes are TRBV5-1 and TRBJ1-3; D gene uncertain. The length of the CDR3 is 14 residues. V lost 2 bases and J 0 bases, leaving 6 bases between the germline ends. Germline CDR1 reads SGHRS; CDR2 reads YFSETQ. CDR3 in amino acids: CASSFGYSGNTIYF. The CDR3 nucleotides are TGCGCCAGCAGCTTCGGTTACTCTGGAAACACCATATATTTT.

The CDR3 DNA reads TGTGCCAGTAGTGTCCAGGCAGACGGTTCCTACGAGCAGTACTTC. As protein: CASSVQADGSYEQYF. V is TRBV19 and J is TRBJ2-7; D ambiguous. V was shortened by 5 bases and J by 1 base, with 15 bases between the two germline ends. Germline assignment: CDR1 LNHDA and CDR2 SQIVND (reference sequence). CDR3 size: 15 residues.

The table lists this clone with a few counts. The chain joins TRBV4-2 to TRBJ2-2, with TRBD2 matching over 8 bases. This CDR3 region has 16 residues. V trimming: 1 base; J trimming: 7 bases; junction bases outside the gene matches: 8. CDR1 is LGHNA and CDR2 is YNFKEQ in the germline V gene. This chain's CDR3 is CASSQALAGGNGELFF. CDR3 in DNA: TGTGCCAGCAGCCAAGCCCTCGCGGGGGGCAACGGGGAGCTGTTTTTT.

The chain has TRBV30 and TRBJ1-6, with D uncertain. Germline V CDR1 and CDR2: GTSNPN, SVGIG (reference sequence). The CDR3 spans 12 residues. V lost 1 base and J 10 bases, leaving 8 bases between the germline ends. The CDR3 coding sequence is TGTGCCTGGAGTGCTCCTCGGTCACCCCTCCACTTT. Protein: CAWSAPRSPLHF. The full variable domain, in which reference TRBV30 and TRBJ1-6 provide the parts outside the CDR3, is SQTIHQWPATLVQPVGSPLSLECTVEGTSNPNLYWYRQAAGRGLQLLFYSVGIGQISSEVPQNLSASRPQDRQFILSSKKLLLSDSGFYLCAWSAPRSPLHFGNGTRLTVT.

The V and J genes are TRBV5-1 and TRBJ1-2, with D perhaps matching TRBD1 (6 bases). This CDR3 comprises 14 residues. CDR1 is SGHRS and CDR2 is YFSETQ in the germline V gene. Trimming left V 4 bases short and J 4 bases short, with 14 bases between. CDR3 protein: CASSPDRSLYGYTF. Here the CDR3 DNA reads TGCGCCAGCAGCCCAGACAGGTCCCTCTATGGCTACACCTTC.

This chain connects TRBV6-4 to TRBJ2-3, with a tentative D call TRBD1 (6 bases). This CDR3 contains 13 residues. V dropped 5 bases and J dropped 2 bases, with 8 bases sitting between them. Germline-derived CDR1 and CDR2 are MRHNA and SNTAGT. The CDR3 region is CASSRDTTDTQYF. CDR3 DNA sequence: TGTGCCAGCAGTCGGGACACCACAGATACGCAGTATTTT.

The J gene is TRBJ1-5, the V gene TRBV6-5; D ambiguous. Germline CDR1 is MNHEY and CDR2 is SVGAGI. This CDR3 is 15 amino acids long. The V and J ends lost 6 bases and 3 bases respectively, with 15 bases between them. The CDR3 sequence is CASRSWQAINQPQHF. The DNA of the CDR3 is TGTGCCAGCAGGAGCTGGCAGGCTATCAATCAGCCCCAGCATTTT.

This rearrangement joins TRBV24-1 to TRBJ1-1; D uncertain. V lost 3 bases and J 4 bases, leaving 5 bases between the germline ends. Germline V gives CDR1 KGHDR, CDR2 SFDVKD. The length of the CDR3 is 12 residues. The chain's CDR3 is CATSDPGTEAFF. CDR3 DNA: TGTGCCACCAGTGATCCCGGCACTGAAGCTTTCTTT.

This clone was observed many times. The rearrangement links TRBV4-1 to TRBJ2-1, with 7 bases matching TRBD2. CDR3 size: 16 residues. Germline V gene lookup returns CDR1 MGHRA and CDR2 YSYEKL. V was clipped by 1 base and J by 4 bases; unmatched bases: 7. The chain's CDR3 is CASSQARLAVYNEQFF. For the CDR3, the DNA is TGCGCCAGCAGCCAAGCACGGCTAGCGGTTTACAATGAGCAGTTCTTC.

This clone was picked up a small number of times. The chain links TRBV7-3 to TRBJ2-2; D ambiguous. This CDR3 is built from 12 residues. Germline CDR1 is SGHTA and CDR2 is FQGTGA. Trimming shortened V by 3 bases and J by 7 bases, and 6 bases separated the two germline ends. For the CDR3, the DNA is TGTGCCAGCAGCTTCTCCGGCGGGGAGCTGTTTTTT. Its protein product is CASSFSGGELFF.

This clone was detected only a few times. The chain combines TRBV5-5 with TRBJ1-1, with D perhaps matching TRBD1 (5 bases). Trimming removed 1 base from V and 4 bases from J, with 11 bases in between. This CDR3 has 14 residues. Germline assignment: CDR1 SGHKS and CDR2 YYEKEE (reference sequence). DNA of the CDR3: TGTGCCAGCAGCTTGACCCCGGGGGGCACTGAAGCTTTCTTT. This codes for CASSLTPGGTEAFF.

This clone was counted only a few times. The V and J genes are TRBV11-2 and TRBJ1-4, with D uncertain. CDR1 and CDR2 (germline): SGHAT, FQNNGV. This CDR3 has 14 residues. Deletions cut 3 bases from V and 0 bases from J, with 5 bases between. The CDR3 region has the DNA TGTGCCAGCAGCTTTGGAGCAACTAATGAAAAACTGTTTTTT. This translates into CASSFGATNEKLFF. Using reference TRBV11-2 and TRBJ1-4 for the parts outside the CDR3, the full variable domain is EAGVAQSPRYKIIEKRQSVAFWCNPISGHATLYWYQQILGQGPKLLIQFQNNGVVDDSQLPKDRFSAERLKGVDSTLKIQPAKLEDSAVYLCASSFGATNEKLFFGSGTQLSVL.

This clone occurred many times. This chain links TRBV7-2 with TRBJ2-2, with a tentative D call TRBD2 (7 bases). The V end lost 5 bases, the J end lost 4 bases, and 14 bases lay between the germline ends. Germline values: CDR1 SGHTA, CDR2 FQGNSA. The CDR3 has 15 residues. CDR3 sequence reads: CASSDRGASTGELFF. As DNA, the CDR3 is TGTGCCAGCAGCGATCGGGGGGCCAGCACCGGGGAGCTGTTTTTT.

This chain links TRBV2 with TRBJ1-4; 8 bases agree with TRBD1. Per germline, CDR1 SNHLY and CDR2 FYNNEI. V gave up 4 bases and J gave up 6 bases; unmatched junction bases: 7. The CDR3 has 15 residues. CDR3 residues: CASSVAQGADEKLFF. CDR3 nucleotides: TGTGCCAGCAGTGTGGCGCAGGGGGCGGATGAAAAACTGTTTTTT.

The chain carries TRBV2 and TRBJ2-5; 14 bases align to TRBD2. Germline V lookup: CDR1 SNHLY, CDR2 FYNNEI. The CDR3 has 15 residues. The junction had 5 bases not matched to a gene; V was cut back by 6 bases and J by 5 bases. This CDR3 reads CASSRLAGGPETQYF. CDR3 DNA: TGTGCCAGCAGCAGACTAGCGGGGGGGCCTGAGACCCAGTACTTC.

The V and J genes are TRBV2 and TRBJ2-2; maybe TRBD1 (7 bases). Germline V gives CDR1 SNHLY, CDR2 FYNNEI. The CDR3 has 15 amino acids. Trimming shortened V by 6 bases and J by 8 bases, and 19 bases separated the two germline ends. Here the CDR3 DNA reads TGTGCCAGCAGGGCGGGGTCCAGGGGGTTGGGGGAGCTGTTTTTT. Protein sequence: CASRAGSRGLGELFF.

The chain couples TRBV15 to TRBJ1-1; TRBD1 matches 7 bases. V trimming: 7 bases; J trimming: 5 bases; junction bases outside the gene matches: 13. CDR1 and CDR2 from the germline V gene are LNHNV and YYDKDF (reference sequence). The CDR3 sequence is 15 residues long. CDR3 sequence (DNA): TGTGCCACCAAACAGGGGTCCTTAGTGGGGACTGAAGCTTTCTTT. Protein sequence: CATKQGSLVGTEAFF.

CDR3 region: CASSKLGLAGVETQYF. CDR3 sequence (DNA): TGTGCCAGTAGTAAGCTCGGGCTAGCGGGGGTGGAGACCCAGTACTTC. The V call is TRBV19, the J call TRBJ2-5; 10 positions match TRBD2. V lost 4 bases to trimming and J lost 5 bases; unmatched junction nucleotides: 10. The CDR3 runs 16 residues. CDR1 is LNHDA, CDR2 SQIVND, per germline (reference sequence).